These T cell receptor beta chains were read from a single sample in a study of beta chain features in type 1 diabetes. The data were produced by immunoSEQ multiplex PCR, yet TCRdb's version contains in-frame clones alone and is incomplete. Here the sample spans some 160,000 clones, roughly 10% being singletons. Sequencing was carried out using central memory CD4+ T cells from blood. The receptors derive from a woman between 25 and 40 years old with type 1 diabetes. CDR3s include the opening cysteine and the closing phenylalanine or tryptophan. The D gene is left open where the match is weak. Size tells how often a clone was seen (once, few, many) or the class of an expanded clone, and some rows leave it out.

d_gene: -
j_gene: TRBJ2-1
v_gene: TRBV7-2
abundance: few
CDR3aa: CASSPRNEQFF
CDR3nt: TGTGCCAGCAGTCCGAGGAATGAGCAGTTCTTC

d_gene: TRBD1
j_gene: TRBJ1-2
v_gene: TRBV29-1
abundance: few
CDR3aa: CSVEPLPGQGAYGYTF
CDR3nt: TGCAGCGTTGAACCCTTACCGGGACAGGGGGCCTATGGCTACACCTTC

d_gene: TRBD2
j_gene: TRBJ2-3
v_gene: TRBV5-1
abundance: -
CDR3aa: CASSFGLAAGDTQYF
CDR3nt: TGCGCCAGCAGCTTCGGCCTAGCGGCAGGGGATACGCAGTATTTT

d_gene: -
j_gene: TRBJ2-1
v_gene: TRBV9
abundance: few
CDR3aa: CASSRAEMQFF
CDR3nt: TGTGCCAGCAGCCGAGCGGAGATGCAGTTCTTC

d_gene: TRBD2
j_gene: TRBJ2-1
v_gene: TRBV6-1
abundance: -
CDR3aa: CASSPSSGGRHEQFF
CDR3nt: TGTGCCAGCAGTCCATCTAGCGGGGGCCGACATGAGCAGTTCTTC

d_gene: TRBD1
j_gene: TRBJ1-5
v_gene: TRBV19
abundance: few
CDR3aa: CASSPSGQNNQPQHF
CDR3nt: TGTGCCAGTAGTCCCTCGGGACAGAATAATCAGCCCCAGCATTTT

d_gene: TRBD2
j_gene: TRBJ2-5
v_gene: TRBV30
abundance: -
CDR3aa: CAWGLAGETQYF
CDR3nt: TGTGCCTGGGGACTAGCGGGAGAGACCCAGTACTTC

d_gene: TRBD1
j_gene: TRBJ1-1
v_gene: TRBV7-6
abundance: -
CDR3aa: CASSAQTGAGTEAFF
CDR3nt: TGTGCCAGCAGCGCACAGACAGGGGCGGGCACTGAAGCTTTCTTT

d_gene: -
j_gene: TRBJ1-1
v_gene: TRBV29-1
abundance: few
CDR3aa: CSVTRRGTEAFF
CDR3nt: TGCAGCGTTACCAGGAGGGGCACTGAAGCTTTCTTT

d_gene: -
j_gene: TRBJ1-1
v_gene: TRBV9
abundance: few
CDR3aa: CASSVVRGSNTEAFF
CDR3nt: TGTGCCAGCAGCGTAGTCCGGGGTTCGAACACTGAAGCTTTCTTT

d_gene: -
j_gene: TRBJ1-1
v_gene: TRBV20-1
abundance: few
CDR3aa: CSARSQVEAFF
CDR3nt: TGCAGTGCTAGGTCCCAGGTTGAAGCTTTCTTT

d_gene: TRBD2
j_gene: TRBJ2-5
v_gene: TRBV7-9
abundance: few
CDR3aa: CASSLTSGAFGGETQYF
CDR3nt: TGTGCCAGCAGCTTGACTAGCGGCGCTTTCGGGGGGGAGACCCAGTACTTC

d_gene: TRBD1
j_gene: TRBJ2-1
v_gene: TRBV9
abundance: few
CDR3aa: CASSVTGVDEQFF
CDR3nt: TGTGCCAGCAGCGTTACAGGGGTCGATGAGCAGTTCTTC

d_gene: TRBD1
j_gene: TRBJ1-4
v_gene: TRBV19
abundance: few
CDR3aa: CASSIGQGELFF
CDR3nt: TGTGCCAGTAGTATTGGCCAGGGGGAACTGTTTTTT

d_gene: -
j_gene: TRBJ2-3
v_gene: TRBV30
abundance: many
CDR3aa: CAWSATGRRTDTQYF
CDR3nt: TGTGCCTGGAGTGCGACAGGGAGGCGGACAGATACGCAGTATTTT

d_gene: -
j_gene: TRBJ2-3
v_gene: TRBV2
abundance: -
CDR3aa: CASSENGGGPDTQYF
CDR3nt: TGTGCCAGCAGTGAAAACGGAGGGGGCCCAGATACGCAGTATTTT

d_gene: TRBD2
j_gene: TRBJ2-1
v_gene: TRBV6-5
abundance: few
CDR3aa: CASSRTSGSGNEQFF
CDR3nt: TGTGCCAGCAGCAGGACTAGCGGGAGTGGTAATGAGCAGTTCTTC

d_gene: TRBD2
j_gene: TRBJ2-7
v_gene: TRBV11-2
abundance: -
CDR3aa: CASSLSLAGVSEQYF
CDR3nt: TGTGCCAGCAGCTTAAGTCTAGCGGGAGTGAGCGAGCAGTACTTC

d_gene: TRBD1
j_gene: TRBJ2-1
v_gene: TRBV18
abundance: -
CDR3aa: CASSPRTGNTDNEQFF
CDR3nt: TGTGCCAGCTCACCCAGGACAGGGAACACCGACAATGAGCAGTTCTTC

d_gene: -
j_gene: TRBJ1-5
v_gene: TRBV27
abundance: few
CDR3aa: CASSFTRGSNQPQHF
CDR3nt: TGTGCCAGCAGTTTTACCCGGGGGTCCAATCAGCCCCAGCATTTT

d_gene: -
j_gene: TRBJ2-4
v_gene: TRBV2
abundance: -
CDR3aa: CASSGRVVGYF
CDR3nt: TGTGCCAGCAGTGGGAGGGTAGTCGGGTACTTC

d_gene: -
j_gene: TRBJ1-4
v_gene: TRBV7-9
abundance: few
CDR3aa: CASSPQGGEKLFF
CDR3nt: TGTGCCAGCAGCCCACAGGGTGGTGAAAAACTGTTTTTT

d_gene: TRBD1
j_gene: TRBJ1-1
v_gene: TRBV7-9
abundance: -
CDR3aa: CASSLRTGDTEAFF
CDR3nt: TGTGCCAGCAGCCTACGAACAGGGGACACTGAAGCTTTCTTT

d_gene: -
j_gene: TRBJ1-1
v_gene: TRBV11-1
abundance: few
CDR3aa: CASSFSLLNTEAFF
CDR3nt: TGTGCCAGCAGCTTTAGTCTCTTGAACACTGAAGCTTTCTTT

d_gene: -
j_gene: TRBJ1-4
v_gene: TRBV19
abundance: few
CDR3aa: CASSSREKLFF
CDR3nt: TGTGCCAGTAGCTCGCGAGAAAAACTGTTTTTT

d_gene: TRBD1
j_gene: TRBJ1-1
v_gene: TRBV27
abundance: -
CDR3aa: CASRSLTGDTEAFF
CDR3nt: TGTGCCAGCCGGTCACTTACAGGGGACACTGAAGCTTTCTTT

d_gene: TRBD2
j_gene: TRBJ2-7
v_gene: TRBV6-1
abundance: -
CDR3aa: CASSGVGAGALRQYF
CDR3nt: TGTGCCAGCAGTGGTGTAGGAGCGGGGGCCCTAAGGCAGTACTTC

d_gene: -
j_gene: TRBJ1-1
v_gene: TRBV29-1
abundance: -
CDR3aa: CSVERVLNTEAFF
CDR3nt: TGCAGCGTTGAGCGGGTGCTGAACACTGAAGCTTTCTTT

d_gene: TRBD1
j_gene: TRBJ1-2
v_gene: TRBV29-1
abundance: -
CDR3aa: CSVARQGVGYGYTF
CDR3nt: TGCAGCGTCGCTCGACAGGGAGTAGGCTATGGCTACACCTTC

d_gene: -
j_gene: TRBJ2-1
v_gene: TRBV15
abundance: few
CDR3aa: CATSRDPRVDDEQFF
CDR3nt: TGTGCCACCAGCAGAGATCCGCGGGTAGACGATGAGCAGTTCTTC

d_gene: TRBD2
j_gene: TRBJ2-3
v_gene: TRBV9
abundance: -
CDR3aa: CASSGPPGLAGEGTDTQYF
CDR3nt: TGTGCCAGCAGCGGCCCCCCGGGACTAGCGGGAGAGGGGACAGATACGCAGTATTTT

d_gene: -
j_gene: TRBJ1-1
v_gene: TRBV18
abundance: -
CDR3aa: CASSPGQNEAFF
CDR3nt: TGTGCCAGCTCCCCAGGACAGAACGAAGCTTTCTTT

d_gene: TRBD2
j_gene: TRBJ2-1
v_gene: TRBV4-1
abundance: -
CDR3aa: CASSQRREGYEQFF
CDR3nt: TGCGCCAGCAGCCAAAGGCGGGAGGGGTATGAGCAGTTCTTC

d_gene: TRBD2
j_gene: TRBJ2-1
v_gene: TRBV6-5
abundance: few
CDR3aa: CAIKKEREYNEQFF
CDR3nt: TGTGCCATCAAAAAGGAGCGGGAATACAATGAGCAGTTCTTC

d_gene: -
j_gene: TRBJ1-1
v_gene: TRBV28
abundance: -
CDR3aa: CASSFVGGGTEAFF
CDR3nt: TGTGCCAGCAGTTTCGTCGGGGGAGGTACTGAAGCTTTCTTT

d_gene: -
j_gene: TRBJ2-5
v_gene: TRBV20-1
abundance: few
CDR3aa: CSARAPETQYF
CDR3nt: TGCAGTGCTAGAGCTCCGGAGACCCAGTACTTC

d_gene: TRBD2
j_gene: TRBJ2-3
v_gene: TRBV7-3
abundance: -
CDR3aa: CASSPTSGSTDTQYF
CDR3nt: TGTGCCAGCAGCCCGACTAGCGGGAGCACAGATACGCAGTATTTT

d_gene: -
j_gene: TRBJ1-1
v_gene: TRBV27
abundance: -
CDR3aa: CASSLTFGGTEAFF
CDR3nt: TGTGCCAGCAGTTTAACGTTCGGAGGGACTGAAGCTTTCTTT

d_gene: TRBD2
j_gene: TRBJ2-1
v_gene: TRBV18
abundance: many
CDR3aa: CASSRGLAGDNEQFF
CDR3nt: TGTGCCAGCTCGCGGGGACTAGCGGGAGACAATGAGCAGTTCTTC

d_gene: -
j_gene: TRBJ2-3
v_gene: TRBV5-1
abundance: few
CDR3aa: CASSDPQGSDTQYF
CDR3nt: TGCGCCAGCAGCGACCCACAGGGATCAGATACGCAGTATTTT

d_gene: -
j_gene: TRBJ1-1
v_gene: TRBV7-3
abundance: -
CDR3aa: CASSLAGGNTEAFF
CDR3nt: TGTGCCAGCAGCCTGGCGGGCGGGAACACTGAAGCTTTCTTT

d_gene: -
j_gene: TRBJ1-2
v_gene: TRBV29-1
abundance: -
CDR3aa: CSVGQETNYGYTF
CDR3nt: TGCAGCGTTGGTCAGGAAACTAACTATGGCTACACCTTC

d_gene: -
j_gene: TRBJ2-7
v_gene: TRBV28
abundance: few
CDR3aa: CASSVSYEQYF
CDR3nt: TGTGCCAGCTCGGTTTCCTACGAGCAGTACTTC

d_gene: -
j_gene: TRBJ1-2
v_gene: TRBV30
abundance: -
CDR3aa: CAWSGGQTYGYTF
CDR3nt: TGTGCCTGGAGTGGGGGACAAACCTATGGCTACACCTTC

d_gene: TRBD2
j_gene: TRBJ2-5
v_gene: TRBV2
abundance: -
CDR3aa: CASSPGTSVEETQYF
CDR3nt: TGTGCCAGCAGCCCCGGGACTAGCGTAGAAGAGACCCAGTACTTC

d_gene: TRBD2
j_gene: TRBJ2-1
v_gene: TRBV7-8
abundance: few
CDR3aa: CASSLAFSGTSDSFF
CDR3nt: TGTGCCAGCAGCTTAGCCTTCAGCGGGACTAGCGATTCGTTCTTC

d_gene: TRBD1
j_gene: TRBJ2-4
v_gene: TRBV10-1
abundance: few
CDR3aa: CASSGDRGDIQYF
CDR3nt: TGCGCCAGCAGTGGGGACAGGGGAGACATTCAGTACTTC

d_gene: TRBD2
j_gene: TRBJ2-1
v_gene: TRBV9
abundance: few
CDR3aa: CASSVATSGSSSEQFF
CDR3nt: TGTGCCAGCAGCGTAGCAACTAGCGGGAGTTCGAGTGAGCAGTTCTTC

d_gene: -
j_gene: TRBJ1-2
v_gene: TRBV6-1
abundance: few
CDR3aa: CASSDSHYGYTF
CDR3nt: TGTGCCAGCTCGGACAGCCACTATGGCTACACCTTC

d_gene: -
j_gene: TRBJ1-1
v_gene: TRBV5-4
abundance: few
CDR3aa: CASSFPGTRGNTEAFF
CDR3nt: TGTGCCAGCAGCTTTCCCGGGACAAGGGGGAACACTGAAGCTTTCTTT

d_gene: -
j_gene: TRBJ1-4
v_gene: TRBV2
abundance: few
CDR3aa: CASTEEGRKLFF
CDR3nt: TGTGCCAGCACGGAGGAGGGAAGAAAACTGTTTTTT

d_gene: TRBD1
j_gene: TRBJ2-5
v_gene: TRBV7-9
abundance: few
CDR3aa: CAIQGRGYQETQYF
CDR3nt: TGTGCCATACAGGGGCGAGGGTACCAAGAGACCCAGTACTTC

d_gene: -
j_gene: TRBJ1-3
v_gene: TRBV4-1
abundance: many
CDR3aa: CASSQGRVIGNTIYF
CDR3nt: TGCGCCAGCAGCCAGGGGAGGGTGATTGGAAACACCATATATTTT

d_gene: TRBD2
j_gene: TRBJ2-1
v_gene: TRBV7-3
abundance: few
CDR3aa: CASSLNMAGRASGEQFF
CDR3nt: TGTGCCAGCAGCTTAAACATGGCCGGGAGGGCCTCTGGTGAGCAGTTCTTC

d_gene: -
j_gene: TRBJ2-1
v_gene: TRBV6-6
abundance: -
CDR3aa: CAIKGADSYNEQFF
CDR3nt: TGTGCCATCAAAGGCGCGGACTCCTACAATGAGCAGTTCTTC

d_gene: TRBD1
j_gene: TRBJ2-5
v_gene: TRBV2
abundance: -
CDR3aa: CASSIQGSGETQYF
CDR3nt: TGTGCCAGCAGTATACAGGGGTCGGGTGAGACCCAGTACTTC

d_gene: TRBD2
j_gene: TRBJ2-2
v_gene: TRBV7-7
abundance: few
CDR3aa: CASSSGTRANTGELFF
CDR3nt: TGTGCTAGCAGCTCCGGGACTAGGGCGAACACCGGGGAGCTGTTTTTT